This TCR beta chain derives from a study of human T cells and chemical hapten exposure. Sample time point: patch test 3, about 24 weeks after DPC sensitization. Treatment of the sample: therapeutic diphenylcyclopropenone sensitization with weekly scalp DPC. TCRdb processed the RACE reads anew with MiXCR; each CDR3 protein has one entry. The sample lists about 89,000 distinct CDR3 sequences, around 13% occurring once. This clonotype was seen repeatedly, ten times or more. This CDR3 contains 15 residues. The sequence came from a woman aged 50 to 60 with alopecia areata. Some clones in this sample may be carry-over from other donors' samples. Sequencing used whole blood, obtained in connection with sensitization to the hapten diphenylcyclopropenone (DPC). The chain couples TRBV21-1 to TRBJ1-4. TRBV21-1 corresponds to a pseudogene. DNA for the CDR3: TGTGCCAGCAGCAGCTCGCCAGAAACAAATGAAAAACTGTTTTTT. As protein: CASSSSPETNEKLFF.